The 17 T cell receptor beta chains below were found in one sample sequenced in a study of shared clonotypes between healthy human individuals. Repertoires were generated with immunoSEQ multiplex PCR, while TCRdb's copy carries only in-frame clones and drops some. The sample lists about 1 million clones, around four fifths occurring once. The specimen was memory CD4+ T cells sorted from blood. Indicated subset: CD45RA-negative fraction. The receptors derive from a man aged 18 to 35 in good health.

The rearrangement links TRBV30 to TRBJ1-2; D is perhaps TRBD1 (5 bases). The CDR3 contains 13 residues. The V end lost 3 bases, the J end lost 6 bases, and 14 bases lay between the germline ends. CDR1 is GTSNPN and CDR2 is SVGIG in the germline V gene (reference sequence). The CDR3 is CAWSLPQGNGYTF. The DNA of the CDR3 is TGTGCCTGGAGCCTTCCCCAGGGCAATGGCTACACCTTC.

This clone occurred many times. J is TRBJ1-5 and V is TRBV27, with D possibly being TRBD1 (6 bases). This CDR3 is built from 13 residues. Germline loops: CDR1 MNHEY, CDR2 SMNVEV (reference sequence). V was pared by 6 bases and J by 6 bases, with 12 bases between. The DNA for the CDR3 is TGTGCCAGCAGACTAACCAGGGGTCAGCCCCAGCATTTT. Protein product: CASRLTRGQPQHF.

This rearrangement joins TRBV5-1 to TRBJ2-5; no reliable D call. Between the trimmed V and J ends, which lost 3 bases and 3 bases, there was a span of 6 bases. Germline V lookup: CDR1 SGHRS, CDR2 YFSETQ. The CDR3 length is 12 residues. The CDR3 DNA reads TGCGCCAGCAGCTCGCCTAAAGAGACCCAGTACTTC. Its translation is CASSSPKETQYF.

The chain uses TRBV2 and TRBJ2-3; TRBD1 agrees at 9 bases. V trimming: 8 bases; J trimming: 2 bases; junction bases outside the gene matches: 5. The CDR3 runs 14 residues. The germline V gene encodes CDR1 SNHLY and CDR2 FYNNEI. The CDR3 protein is CASGGTGPTDTQYF. The CDR3 DNA is TGTGCCAGCGGAGGGACAGGGCCCACAGATACGCAGTATTTT.

The gene calls are TRBV19 and TRBJ2-3; 9 nucleotides line up with TRBD2. The CDR3 is made up of 17 amino acids. V lost 5 bases to trimming and J lost 0 bases; unmatched junction nucleotides: 9. CDR1 LNHDA and CDR2 SQIVND come from the germline V gene (reference sequence). In nucleotides, the CDR3 is TGTGCCAGTAGTCCGAGGCCAGCGGGAGGAAGCACAGATACGCAGTATTTT. Protein sequence: CASSPRPAGGSTDTQYF.

V is TRBV2 and J is TRBJ1-1, with 8 positions matching TRBD1. With 7 bases clipped from V and 5 bases from J, the junction kept 9 bases outside the gene matches. Germline assignment: CDR1 SNHLY and CDR2 FYNNEI. The CDR3 spans 14 residues. The CDR3 coding sequence is TGTGCCAGCAATGCCCTAACAGGGGGAACTGAAGCTTTCTTT. Its protein product is CASNALTGGTEAFF.

This chain connects TRBV7-8 to TRBJ2-7, with TRBD1 matching 10 bases. The CDR3 has 18 amino acids. Germline loops: CDR1 SGHVS, CDR2 FQNEAQ. V dropped 1 base and J dropped 4; count of bases not matched to a gene: 13. CDR3 DNA sequence: TGTGCCAGCAGCTTAGGAATCGGGGACAGGGGTAAATTGTACGAGCAGTACTTC. Protein: CASSLGIGDRGKLYEQYF.

The genes are TRBV10-3 and TRBJ1-1; 8 bases are a match to TRBD1. CDR1 and CDR2 from the germline V gene are ENHRY and SYGVKD. With V trimmed by 5 bases and J by 0 bases, 8 bases remained unmatched. The CDR3 is 16 amino acids. In DNA, the CDR3 is TGTGCCATCAGTTGGACAGGGCCGACGATGAACACTGAAGCTTTCTTT. Residues: CAISWTGPTMNTEAFF.

The V gene is TRBV5-1, the J gene TRBJ2-7; D unclear. CDR3 size: 13 residues. CDR1 is SGHRS and CDR2 is YFSETQ in the germline V gene. V was cut by 4 bases and J by 5 bases, with 13 bases left in between. The CDR3 DNA is TGCGCCAGCAGCCCTGATCTGGCAGACGAGCAGTACTTC. This sequence encodes CASSPDLADEQYF.

V gene TRBV7-9 combines with J gene TRBJ1-1, with D perhaps matching TRBD1 (5 bases). In germline, CDR1 is SEHNR, CDR2 FQNEAQ (reference sequence). CDR3 length equals 11 residues. V was shortened by 6 bases and J by 6 bases, with 8 bases between the two germline ends. CDR3 amino acids: CASSRQSEAFF. The CDR3 nucleotides read TGTGCCAGCAGTCGACAGTCTGAAGCTTTCTTT.

This clone has ten or more counts. The rearrangement joins TRBV6-4 to TRBJ1-2; D unclear. V was shortened by 2 bases and J by 7 bases, with 17 bases between the two germline ends. Germline V gives CDR1 MRHNA, CDR2 SNTAGT. This CDR3 is 15 amino acids long. This CDR3 reads CASSDPQTPGVGYTF. The CDR3, as DNA: TGTGCCAGCAGTGACCCCCAGACGCCGGGTGTTGGCTACACCTTC.

The gene calls are TRBV6-6 and TRBJ1-1, with a possible D match to TRBD1 (5 bases). Per the germline V gene, CDR1 is MNHNY and CDR2 is SVGAGI (reference sequence). There are 11 residues in the CDR3. V lost 11 bases and J 4 bases, leaving 11 bases between the germline ends. CDR3 sequence (DNA): TGTGCCGGGGGGAGGAGCACTGAAGCTTTCTTT. Translation gives CAGGRSTEAFF.

On this clone: Other DNA sequences in the same sample also yield this CDR3. This chain links TRBV12-5 with TRBJ2-1, with 10 bases aligning to TRBD2. The trim removed 1 base at V and 4 bases at J, leaving 1 base unmatched. CDR1 is LGHNT, CDR2 FRNRAP, per germline. CDR3 size: 15 residues. CDR3 bases: TGTGCTAGTGGTTTGGGACTAGCGGGTTACAATGAGCAGTTCTTC. It codes for CASGLGLAGYNEQFF.

This clone has a handful of counts. The identical CDR3 is also encoded by other nucleotide sequences in the sample. The chain employs TRBV5-1 and TRBJ1-4; TRBD1 aligns across 7 bases. Unmatched junction bases numbered 6, after V lost 2 bases and J lost 8 bases. This CDR3 spans 14 amino acids. Germline assignment: CDR1 SGHRS and CDR2 YFSETQ. DNA of the CDR3: TGCGCCAGCAGCTTAGGGGGCGCCGGGGAAAAACTGTTTTTT. Translation gives CASSLGGAGEKLFF.

The genes are TRBV5-5 and TRBJ1-2; 7 bases are shared with TRBD1. V was clipped by 4 bases and J by 5 bases; unmatched bases: 8. Germline V gene lookup returns CDR1 SGHKS and CDR2 YYEKEE (reference sequence). This CDR3 is built from 14 residues. The CDR3 DNA is TGTGCCAGCAGCAGGGGAGACAGGGCATATGGCTACACCTTC. Encoded protein: CASSRGDRAYGYTF.

The chain is built from TRBV5-1 and TRBJ1-2; D possibly corresponds to TRBD1 (6 bases). Germline-derived CDR1 and CDR2 are SGHRS and YFSETQ. Trimming cost V 4 bases and J 2 bases, with 18 bases left between them. The CDR3 contains 16 residues. CDR3 sequence reads: CASSPLPTQGNYGYTF. The CDR3 nucleotides read TGCGCCAGCAGCCCCCTACCGACCCAGGGGAACTATGGCTACACCTTC. Filled out from reference TRBV5-1 and TRBJ1-2, the complete variable domain reads KAGVTQTPRYLIKTRGQQVTLSCSPISGHRSVSWYQQTPGQGLQFLFEYFSETQRNKGNFPGRFSGRQFSNSRSEMNVSTLELGDSALYLCASSPLPTQGNYGYTFGSGTRLTVV.

The V gene is TRBV5-1, the J gene TRBJ2-7; 11 nucleotides line up with TRBD2. Trimming at V came to 4 bases and at J to 4 bases, leaving 4 bases not matched to a gene. This CDR3 has 14 amino acids. CDR1 is SGHRS and CDR2 is YFSETQ in the germline V gene. In nucleotides, the CDR3 is TGCGCCAGCAGCGTGACTAGCGGGGTATACGAGCAGTACTTC. Translated: CASSVTSGVYEQYF. The full variable domain, its missing parts supplied by reference TRBV5-1 and TRBJ2-7, is KAGVTQTPRYLIKTRGQQVTLSCSPISGHRSVSWYQQTPGQGLQFLFEYFSETQRNKGNFPGRFSGRQFSNSRSEMNVSTLELGDSALYLCASSVTSGVYEQYFGPGTRLTVT.